This TCR beta chain was identified in a study of CD4 T cells in relation to SARS-CoV-2 and coronaviruses. Whole-study context: Shared crossreactive spike epitopes were mapped to their HLA restriction.

This clone was seen only once. Antigen specificity is unknown. This CDR3 has 16 residues. Germline V gene sequence: CDR1 MDHEN, CDR2 SYDVKM. V lost 8 bases and J lost 1, with 21 bases in between. Uncultured naive and memory CD4+ T cells supplied DNA for deep TCR-beta sequencing. Produced via immunoSEQ multiplex PCR; TCRdb's table is partial and in-frame only. The sample has around 69,000 clones, over 90% seen once. The study, taken as a whole, reports: No crossreactivity against non-spike viral proteins was tested here.

CD4+ T cells from unexposed donors were obtained before the COVID-19 pandemic (2011-2018). CD4 enrichment then naive enrichment separated naive from memory CD4+ cells. The sample comprised naive CD4+ T cells from PBMCs. Subset in this sample: naive CD4+ T cells isolated by negative enrichment. The chain links TRBV28 to TRBJ2-7, with D possibly matching TRBD1 (5 bases). This TCR derives from a human donor in good health. The CDR3: CASLGTRAKGSYEQYF. DNA of the CDR3: TGTGCCAGCTTGGGTACCCGGGCGAAGGGGTCCTACGAGCAGTACTTC.